This record covers a single TCR beta chain. The sample belongs to a study of cytomegalovirus exposure and HLA in healthy donors. Measured with immunoSEQ multiplex PCR; TCRdb has only the in-frame clones, and not every one. This sample yields about 170,000 clones, of which about 90% are seen a single time; 10% belongs to the top ten. CDR1 is SNHLY, CDR2 FYNNEI, per germline. Deletions cut 3 bases from V and 7 bases from J, with 6 bases between. There are 12 residues in the CDR3. This chain joins TRBV2 and TRBJ1-4; D not certain. Sequenced: PBMCs. This TCR derives from a woman under 30 in good health and CMV-seropositive. The CDR3 DNA reads TGTGCCAGCAGTGATAAGAGTGAAAAACTGTTTTTT. It is translated as CASSDKSEKLFF.